This TCR beta chain was profiled in a study of shared clonotypes between healthy human individuals. The germline CDR1 and CDR2 sequences are MNHEY and SMNVEV (reference sequence). The CDR3 covers 14 residues. The ends were cut back, 3 bases at V and 5 bases at J, with 11 bases in the middle. CD45RO-negative cells were positively selected for CCR7, leaving out terminally differentiated effector memory CD45RA+ cells. TCRdb's copy holds only in-frame clones and misses some; the assay was immunoSEQ multiplex PCR. The sample consists of about 2 million clones, about 94% of them appearing once. This sequence originates from a man aged 18 to 30 in good health. Sequencing was performed on naive CD8+ T cells sorted from blood. The chain combines TRBV27 with TRBJ2-1; no clear D gene. CDR3 nucleotide sequence: TGTGCCAGCAGTTTGAGTGGGTCCCACAATGAGCAGTTCTTC. Amino acids: CASSLSGSHNEQFF.